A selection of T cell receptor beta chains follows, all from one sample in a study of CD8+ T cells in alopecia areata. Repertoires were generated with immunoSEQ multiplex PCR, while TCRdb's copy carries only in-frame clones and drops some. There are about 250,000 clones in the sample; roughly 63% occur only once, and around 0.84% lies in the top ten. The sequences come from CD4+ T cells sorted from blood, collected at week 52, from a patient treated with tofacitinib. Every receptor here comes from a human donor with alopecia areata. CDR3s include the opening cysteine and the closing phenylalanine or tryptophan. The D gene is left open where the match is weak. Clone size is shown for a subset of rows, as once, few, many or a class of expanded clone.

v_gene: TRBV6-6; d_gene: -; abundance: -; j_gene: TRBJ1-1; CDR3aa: CASRGGAGNTEAFF; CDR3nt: TGTGCCAGCAGGGGCGGCGCGGGGAACACTGAAGCTTTCTTT
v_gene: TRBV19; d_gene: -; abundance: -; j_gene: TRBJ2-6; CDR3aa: CASSSPTGASNVLTF; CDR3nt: TGTGCCAGTAGCTCCCCGACGGGGGCATCCAACGTCCTGACTTTC
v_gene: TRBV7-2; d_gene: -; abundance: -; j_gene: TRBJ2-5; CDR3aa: CASSPYETQYF; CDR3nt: TGTGCCAGCAGCCCTTATGAGACCCAGTACTTC
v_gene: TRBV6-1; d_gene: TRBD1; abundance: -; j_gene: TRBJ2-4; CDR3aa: CASSSTGFGNIQYF; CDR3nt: TGTGCCAGCAGTTCGACAGGGTTTGGAAACATTCAGTACTTC
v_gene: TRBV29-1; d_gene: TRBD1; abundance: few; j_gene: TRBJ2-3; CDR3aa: CSVAGTGGTDTQYF; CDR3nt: TGCAGCGTTGCCGGGACAGGGGGCACAGATACGCAGTATTTT
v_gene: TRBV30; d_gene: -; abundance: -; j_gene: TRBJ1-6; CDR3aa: CAWSERGYNSPLHF; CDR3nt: TGTGCCTGGAGTGAACGGGGCTATAATTCACCCCTCCACTTT
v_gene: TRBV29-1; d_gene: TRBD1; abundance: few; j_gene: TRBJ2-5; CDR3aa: CSADRGGSETQYF; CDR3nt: TGCAGCGCTGACAGGGGCGGATCTGAGACCCAGTACTTC
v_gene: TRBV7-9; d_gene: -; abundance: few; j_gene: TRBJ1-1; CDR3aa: CASSRTGSYTEAFF; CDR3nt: TGTGCCAGCAGCCGAACAGGGTCGTACACTGAAGCTTTCTTT
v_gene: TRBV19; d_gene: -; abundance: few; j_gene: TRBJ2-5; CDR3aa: CASSIVGGGETQYF; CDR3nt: TGTGCCAGTAGTATAGTGGGCGGTGGCGAGACCCAGTACTTC
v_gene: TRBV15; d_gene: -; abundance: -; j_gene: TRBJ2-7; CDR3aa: CATGDGVDEQYF; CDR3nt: TGTGCCACCGGCGACGGTGTCGACGAGCAGTACTTC
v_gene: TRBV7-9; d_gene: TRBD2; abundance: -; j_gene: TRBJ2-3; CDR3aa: CASSPGLAGVGQYF; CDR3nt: TGTGCCAGCAGCCCGGGACTAGCGGGGGTAGGGCAGTATTTT
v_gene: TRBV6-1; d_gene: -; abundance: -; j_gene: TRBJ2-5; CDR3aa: CASRRAGAAGTQYF; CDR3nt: TGTGCCAGCAGACGAGCGGGCGCCGCAGGTACCCAGTACTTC
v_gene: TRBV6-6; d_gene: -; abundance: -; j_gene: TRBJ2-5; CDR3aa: CASRGGGETQYF; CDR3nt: TGTGCCAGCAGGGGGGGTGGAGAGACCCAGTACTTC
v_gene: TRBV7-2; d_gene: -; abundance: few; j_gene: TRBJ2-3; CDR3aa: CASSRNRDTQYF; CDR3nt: TGTGCCAGCAGCCGGAACCGGGATACGCAGTATTTT
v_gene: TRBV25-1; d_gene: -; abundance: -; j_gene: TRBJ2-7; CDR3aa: CASSDGMGTYEQYF; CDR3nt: TGTGCCAGCAGTGACGGGATGGGTACCTACGAGCAGTACTTC
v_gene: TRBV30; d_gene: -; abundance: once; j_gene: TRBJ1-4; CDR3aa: CAWRGTHGEKLFF; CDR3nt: TGTGCCTGGAGGGGGACCCACGGGGAAAAACTGTTTTTT
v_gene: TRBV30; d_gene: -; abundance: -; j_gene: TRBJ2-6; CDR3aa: CAWSVGGANVLTF; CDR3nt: TGTGCCTGGAGTGTAGGCGGGGCCAACGTCCTGACTTTC
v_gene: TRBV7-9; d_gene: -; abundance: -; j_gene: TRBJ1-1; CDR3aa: CASSRPEGEWTEAFF; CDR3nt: TGTGCCAGCAGCCGACCGGAAGGGGAGTGGACTGAAGCTTTCTTT